This T cell receptor beta chain was identified in a study of cytomegalovirus exposure and HLA in healthy donors. For the study at large: The approximately 120 million unique TCR beta sequences, from 150 million to 200 million T cells, were found by an earlier analysis.

CDR1 and CDR2 (germline): MNHEY, SVGAGI. The CDR3 contains 12 residues. The ends were cut back, 7 bases at V and 5 bases at J, with 12 bases in the middle. Note on this clone: Antigen: not known.

General observations from the study: Among TCR sequences, most were rare, though some public TCRs appeared in many donors.

60 Vbeta and 13 Jbeta primers were used in PCR. Profiling relied on immunoSEQ multiplex PCR, and the TCRdb table lists in-frame clones only, not all of them. The data contain around 150,000 clones, 88% of them singletons. The J gene is TRBJ2-7, the V gene TRBV6-5; a weak D match, TRBD1 (6 bases). The receptor was isolated from a middle-aged woman in good health and CMV-seronegative. Sequencing was done on a sample of PBMCs. The CDR3 DNA is TGTGCCAGCAAAAACAGGGTGGACGAGCAGTACTTC. Protein product: CASKNRVDEQYF.